The rows below give T cell receptor beta chains drawn from one sample of a study of vaccination and CD4 T cells after COVID-19. These receptors are not linked to any known antigen. TCRdb fed the PCR reads into MiXCR, producing one record per CDR3 protein. The sample has about 9,000 distinct CDR3 sequences, about 37% seen once. What was sequenced was CD4+ T cells from blood, cultured in vitro. The receptors derive from a human donor in good health. The CDR3 runs from the conserved cysteine through the conserved F or W. The order of the fields is V gene, J gene, clone size, D gene, CDR3 DNA, CDR3 protein. A D gene is named only where the DNA matches it firmly. The size of a clone is reported for some rows only, either as once, few or many, or as a class for expanded clones.

TRBV20-1	TRBJ2-5	few	TRBD2	TGCAGTGCCGGACTAGCGGGCACACAAGAGACCCAGTACTTC	CSAGLAGTQETQYF
TRBV29-1	TRBJ1-5	NA	TRBD1	TGCAGCGCCGGACAGGGGGTGAATCAGCCCCAGCATTTT	CSAGQGVNQPQHF
TRBV29-1	TRBJ1-1	NA	NA	TGCAGCGTTACCGGGCAGGGCGGGGGTCTTTACACTGAAGCTTTCTTT	CSVTGQGGGLYTEAFF
TRBV12-3/TRBV12-4	TRBJ1-1	few	NA	TGTGCCAGCAGTTTCGCGACTGAAGCTTTCTTT	CASSFATEAFF
TRBV4-2	TRBJ1-1	NA	TRBD1	TGTGCCAGCAGCCGTCGACAGGGCGAGGGCACTGAAGCTTTCTTT	CASSRRQGEGTEAFF
TRBV19	TRBJ2-3	NA	TRBD1	TGTGCCAGCTCCCCAAAAGGACAGGGGGGAGATACGCAGTATTTT	CASSPKGQGGDTQYF
TRBV5-5	TRBJ2-7	NA	NA	TGTGCCAGCAGCTTTGGTGGTTCTTTGTACGAGCAGTACTTC	CASSFGGSLYEQYF
TRBV12-3/TRBV12-4	TRBJ1-2	NA	NA	TGTGCCAGCAGTCCAGGGAGTTATGGCCACACCTTC	CASSPGSYGHTF
TRBV28	TRBJ1-6	NA	NA	TGTGCCAGCAGTAACAGTTATAATTCACCCCTCCACTTT	CASSNSYNSPLHF
TRBV2	TRBJ2-2	once	TRBD2	TGTGCCAGCACGCCCCCAGCGGGAGTAAACACCGGGGAGCTGTTTTTT	CASTPPAGVNTGELFF
TRBV6-2/TRBV6-3	TRBJ2-7	NA	NA	TGTGCCAGCAGGACATCACCGACGCGGATGTCCTACGAGCAGTACTTC	CASRTSPTRMSYEQYF
TRBV20-1	TRBJ1-1	NA	TRBD1	TGCAGTGCTAGGGGGGACAGTGAAGCTTTCTTT	CSARGDSEAFF
TRBV7-2	TRBJ1-1	few	NA	TGTGCCAGCAGCTTAGACTTTTTCACTGAAGCTTTCTTT	CASSLDFFTEAFF
TRBV5-1	TRBJ2-3	few	TRBD2	TGCGCCAGCAGCACGGGGGGGCTAGCGGGAGGAGGAGTAGATACGCAGTATTTT	CASSTGGLAGGGVDTQYF
TRBV14	TRBJ2-3	few	NA	TGTGCCAGCAGCCGCACAGATACGCAGTATTTT	CASSRTDTQYF
TRBV19	TRBJ2-1	once	TRBD2	TGTGCCAGTAGTATAGCCGGGACTAGCATGTATGAGCAGTTCTTC	CASSIAGTSMYEQFF
TRBV9	TRBJ2-5	NA	NA	TGTGCCAGCAGCGTAGGAGGCGGGACCCACCAAGAGGCCCAGTACTTC	CASSVGGGTHQEAQYF
TRBV5-4	TRBJ1-6	NA	NA	TGTGCCAGCAGCTTTCAGGGGCCGGGGAATTCACCCCTCCACTTT	CASSFQGPGNSPLHF
TRBV4-2	TRBJ2-2	few	TRBD2	TGTGCCAGCAGCCAAGATGGGAGGCTAGCGGGAGACACCGGGGAGCTGTTTTTT	CASSQDGRLAGDTGELFF
TRBV24-1	TRBJ1-1	NA	NA	TGTGCCACCAGGGGGAGGGCAGGGACGAACACTGAAGCTTTCTTT	CATRGRAGTNTEAFF
TRBV28	TRBJ2-7	NA	TRBD1	TGTGCCAGCAGTTTTGGCCCGACAGGGGGTTCCTACGAGCAGTACTTC	CASSFGPTGGSYEQYF
TRBV25-1	TRBJ2-7	few	NA	TGTGCCAGCAGTGAATGGGTAAGGGGTGAGCAGTACTTC	CASSEWVRGEQYF
TRBV11-3	TRBJ1-1	NA	NA	TGTGCCAGCAGCACAGGGAACACTGAAGCTTTCTTT	CASSTGNTEAFF
TRBV7-6	TRBJ2-1	once	NA	TGTGCCAGCAGCTTAGACGGGACCTACAATGAGCAGTTCTTC	CASSLDGTYNEQFF
TRBV6-1	TRBJ2-7	NA	NA	TGTGCCAGCAGTAGTAAAGGACACTACGAGCAGTACTTC	CASSSKGHYEQYF
TRBV4-3	TRBJ2-2	NA	NA	TGCGCCAGCAGCCAAGATAGACTATTTACCGGGGAGCTGTTTTTT	CASSQDRLFTGELFF
TRBV27	TRBJ2-2	NA	TRBD1	TGTGCCAGCAGTTTAACAGGGGCGGCCGGGGAGCTGTTTTTT	CASSLTGAAGELFF
TRBV20-1	TRBJ2-7	NA	TRBD2	TGCAGTGCCCCGAGCGGGAAAAGGAACTACGAGCAGTACTTC	CSAPSGKRNYEQYF
TRBV19	TRBJ1-6	few	NA	TGTGCCACTCGGAGTCCTGCGCTCGGGGGCTATAATTCACCCCTCCACTTT	CATRSPALGGYNSPLHF
TRBV10-3	TRBJ2-1	NA	TRBD1	TGTGCCATCAGTTCCTCAGCCCCGGGACAGGGGACTAGGAGCTCCTACAATGAGCAGTTCTTC	CAISSSAPGQGTRSSYNEQFF
TRBV11-2	TRBJ2-1	NA	TRBD2	TGTGCCAGCAGCCTCGATAGGGCGGGAGGGAGAGATGAGCAGTTCTTC	CASSLDRAGGRDEQFF
TRBV6-5	TRBJ1-5	NA	NA	TGTGCCAGCAGTTCCGGGGTCGGATTTATAGATCAGCCCCAGCATTTT	CASSSGVGFIDQPQHF
TRBV5-1	TRBJ1-1	NA	TRBD1	TGCGCCAGCAGCTCCCGGACAGGAGCGAACACTGAAGCTTTCTTT	CASSSRTGANTEAFF
TRBV21-1	TRBJ2-3	medium-sized	NA	TGTGCCAGCAGCAAAGCGGAGCCGAGGACAGGGAAAGCAGATACGCAGTATTTT	CASSKAEPRTGKADTQYF
TRBV6-2/TRBV6-3	TRBJ2-1	NA	TRBD2	TGTGCCAGCAGGATCCTTCGGGCTAGCGGGAGCAGCAATGAGCAGTTCTTC	CASRILRASGSSNEQFF
TRBV20-1	TRBJ1-1	few	NA	TGCAGTGCTAGAGATCCGGTGAACACTGAAGCTTTCTTT	CSARDPVNTEAFF
TRBV28	TRBJ1-5	NA	NA	TGTGCCAGCAGTTTCGGGGTTTGGAATCAGCCCCAGCATTTT	CASSFGVWNQPQHF
TRBV27	TRBJ2-2	few	NA	TGTGCCAGCAGGCTGGGGGGGCAGAACACCGGGGAGCTGTTTTTT	CASRLGGQNTGELFF
TRBV11-3	TRBJ2-1	NA	TRBD2	TGTGCCAGCAGCCCGGGACTAGCGGGAGAGGCGCAGTTCTTC	CASSPGLAGEAQFF
TRBV27	TRBJ2-7	NA	NA	TGTGCCAGCAGTCTAGGGCGGCCGGGACAAAACTACGAGCAGTACTTC	CASSLGRPGQNYEQYF
TRBV6-1	TRBJ1-3	NA	TRBD1	TGTGCCAGCGGGATCCTCGGGCACGGGACAGGGGACGGAAACACCATATATTTT	CASGILGHGTGDGNTIYF
TRBV4-2	TRBJ1-1	few	NA	TGTGCCAGCAGCCAAGGGGACATTCGAGACACTGAAGCTTTCTTT	CASSQGDIRDTEAFF
TRBV20-1	TRBJ2-1	NA	TRBD2	TGCAGTGCTTTGGGTAGCGGGAGTTATGAGCAGTTCTTC	CSALGSGSYEQFF
TRBV7-9	TRBJ2-5	NA	NA	TGTGCCAGCAGCGTCCGCGGGGCACTAGACCAGTACTTC	CASSVRGALDQYF
TRBV6-2/TRBV6-3	TRBJ1-5	few	TRBD1	TGTGCCAGCAGTTACTCGGTGGGACAGGGAAGAGGATTTAGCAATCAGCCCCAGCATTTT	CASSYSVGQGRGFSNQPQHF
TRBV7-9	TRBJ1-5	medium-sized	NA	TGTGCCAGCAGCGACATACCAAATCAGCCCCAGCATTTT	CASSDIPNQPQHF
TRBV20-1	TRBJ2-7	NA	TRBD2	TGCAGTGCCCGAAAAGGACTAGCGGGAACCTTCTACGAGCAGTACTTC	CSARKGLAGTFYEQYF
TRBV27	TRBJ2-7	NA	NA	TGTGCCAGCAGTCCCAGGGGCTATTCTTGGGGCGAGCAGTACTTC	CASSPRGYSWGEQYF
TRBV20-1	TRBJ2-7	few	NA	TGCAGTGCTAGGGGACTCCTATACGAGCAGTACTTC	CSARGLLYEQYF